This T cell receptor (beta chain) is from a study of breast tumors, draining lymph nodes, adjacent tissues. Study findings and constraints: Data only fit, rather than demonstrated, lymph node origin of most tumor T cells. Data fit most tumor T cells coming from lymph node, expanding in tumor.

The lymph nodes were axillary draining lymph nodes from breast cancer patients. TCRdb recomputed calls from the multiplex PCR reads with MiXCR, one row per CDR3 protein. The sample shows some 170,000 distinct CDR3 sequences, approximately 30% of them seen only once. This clonotype occurred many times. No antigen is known for it. The receptor was isolated from a female donor with breast cancer. Some clones in this sample may be carry-over from other donors' samples. Material for sequencing was axillary lymph node tissue.

The CDR3 DNA sequence: TGTGCCAGCAGTTACGGCCAGACCCAGTACTTC. Encoded protein: CASSYGQTQYF. The V call is TRBV6-5, the J call TRBJ2-5; D uncertain. The CDR3 runs to 11 residues. Germline loops: CDR1 MNHEY, CDR2 SVGAGI. V dropped 2 bases and J dropped 6 bases, with 4 bases sitting between them.